Detailed here is one T cell receptor (beta chain). Sequencing used immunoSEQ multiplex PCR; TCRdb keeps in-frame clones, though not all of them. Of 100,000 or so clones in the sample, about 86% were seen once. The entry originates in a study of blood T cell repertoires in COVID-19. The wider study: T cells, B-cell-depleted T cells, or PBMCs supplied cDNA or gDNA.

Trimming removed 4 bases from V and 2 bases from J; junction bases left unmatched: 9. The CDR3 consists of 16 residues. Germline V CDR1 and CDR2: LNHDA, SQIVND (reference sequence). The chain uses TRBV19 and TRBJ2-3, with 7 positions matching TRBD1. Sequencing input: peripheral blood. This TCR derives from a man at least 80 years old with acute or convalescent COVID-19. The CDR3: CASSRGLTGTTDTQYF. The CDR3 DNA reads as TGTGCCAGTAGTAGGGGCCTGACAGGGACCACAGATACGCAGTATTTT.